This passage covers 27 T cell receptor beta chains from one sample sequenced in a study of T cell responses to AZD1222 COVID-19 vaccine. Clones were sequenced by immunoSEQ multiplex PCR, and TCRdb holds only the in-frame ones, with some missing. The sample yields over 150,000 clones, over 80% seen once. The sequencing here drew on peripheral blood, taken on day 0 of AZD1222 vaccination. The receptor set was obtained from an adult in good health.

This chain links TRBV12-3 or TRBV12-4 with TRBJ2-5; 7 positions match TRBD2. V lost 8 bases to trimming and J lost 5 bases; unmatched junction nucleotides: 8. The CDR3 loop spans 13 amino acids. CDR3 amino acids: CASASSGGETQYF. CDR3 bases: TGTGCCAGCGCATCTAGCGGCGGGGAGACCCAGTACTTC.

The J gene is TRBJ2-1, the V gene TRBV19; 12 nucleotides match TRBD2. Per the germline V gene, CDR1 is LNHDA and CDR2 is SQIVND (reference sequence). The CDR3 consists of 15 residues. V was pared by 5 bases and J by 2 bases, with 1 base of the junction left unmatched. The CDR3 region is CASSLAGGPYNEQFF. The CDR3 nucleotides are TGTGCCAGTAGTCTAGCGGGAGGGCCCTACAATGAGCAGTTCTTC.

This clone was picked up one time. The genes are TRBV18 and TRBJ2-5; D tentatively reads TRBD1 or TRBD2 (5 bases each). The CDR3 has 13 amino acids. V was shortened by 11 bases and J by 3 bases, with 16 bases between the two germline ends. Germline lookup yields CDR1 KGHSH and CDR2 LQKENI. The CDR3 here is CAGRLGPKETQYF. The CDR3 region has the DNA TGTGCCGGCCGACTGGGACCTAAAGAGACCCAGTACTTC.

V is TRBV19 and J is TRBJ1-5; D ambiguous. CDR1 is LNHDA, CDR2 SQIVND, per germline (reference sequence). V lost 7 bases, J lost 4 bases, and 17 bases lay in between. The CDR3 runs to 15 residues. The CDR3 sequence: CASTTSGLGNQPQHF. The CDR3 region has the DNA TGTGCCAGTACCACCTCGGGCTTGGGGAATCAGCCCCAGCATTTT.

CDR3 residues: CASSLAQGRETQYF. CDR3 DNA sequence: TGCGCCAGCAGCTTGGCTCAGGGCCGGGAGACCCAGTACTTC. This chain connects TRBV5-1 to TRBJ2-5; D possibly corresponds to TRBD1 (5 bases). CDR1 is SGHRS, CDR2 YFSETQ, per germline. This CDR3 spans 14 amino acids. V dropped 0 bases and J dropped 5 bases, with 11 bases sitting between them. Based on the CDR3 plus reference TRBV5-1 and TRBJ2-5, the full variable domain is KAGVTQTPRYLIKTRGQQVTLSCSPISGHRSVSWYQQTPGQGLQFLFEYFSETQRNKGNFPGRFSGRQFSNSRSEMNVSTLELGDSALYLCASSLAQGRETQYFGPGTRLLVL.

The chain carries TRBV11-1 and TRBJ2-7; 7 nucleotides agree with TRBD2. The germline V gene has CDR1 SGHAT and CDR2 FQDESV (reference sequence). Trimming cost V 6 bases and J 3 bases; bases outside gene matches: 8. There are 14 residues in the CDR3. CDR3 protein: CASSSTRGDYEQYF. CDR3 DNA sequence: TGTGCCAGCAGTTCGACACGGGGGGACTACGAGCAGTACTTC.

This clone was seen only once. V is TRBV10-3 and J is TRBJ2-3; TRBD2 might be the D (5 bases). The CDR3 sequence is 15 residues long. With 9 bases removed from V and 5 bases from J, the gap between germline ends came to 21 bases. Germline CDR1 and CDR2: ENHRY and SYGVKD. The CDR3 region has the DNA TGTGCCATTACTTTCTCTGCGGGCCCGGAAGATACGCAGTATTTT. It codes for CAITFSAGPEDTQYF.

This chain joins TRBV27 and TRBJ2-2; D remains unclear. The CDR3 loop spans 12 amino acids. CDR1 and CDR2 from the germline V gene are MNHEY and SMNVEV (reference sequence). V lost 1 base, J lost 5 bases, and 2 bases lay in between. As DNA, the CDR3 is TGTGCCAGCAGTTTATTTACCGGGGAGCTGTTTTTT. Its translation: CASSLFTGELFF.

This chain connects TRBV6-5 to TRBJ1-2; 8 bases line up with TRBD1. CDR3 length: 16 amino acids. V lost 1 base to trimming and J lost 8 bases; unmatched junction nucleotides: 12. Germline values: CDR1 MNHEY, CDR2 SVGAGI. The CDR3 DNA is TGTGCCAGCAGTTACTGGTCCGGGACAGGAAAGGGAGGCTACACCTTC. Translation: CASSYWSGTGKGGYTF.

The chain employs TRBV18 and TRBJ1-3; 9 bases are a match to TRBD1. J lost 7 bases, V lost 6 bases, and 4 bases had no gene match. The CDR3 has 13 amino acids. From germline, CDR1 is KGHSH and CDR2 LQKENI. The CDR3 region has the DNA TGTGCCAGCTCTCTGGACAGGGGTAACACCATATATTTT. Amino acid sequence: CASSLDRGNTIYF.

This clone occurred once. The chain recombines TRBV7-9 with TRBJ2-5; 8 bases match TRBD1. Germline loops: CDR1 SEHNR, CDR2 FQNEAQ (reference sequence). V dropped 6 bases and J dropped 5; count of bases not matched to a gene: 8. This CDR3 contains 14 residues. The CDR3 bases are TGTGCCAGCAGTCCAGGGGGCGCTTGGGAGACCCAGTACTTC. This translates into CASSPGGAWETQYF.

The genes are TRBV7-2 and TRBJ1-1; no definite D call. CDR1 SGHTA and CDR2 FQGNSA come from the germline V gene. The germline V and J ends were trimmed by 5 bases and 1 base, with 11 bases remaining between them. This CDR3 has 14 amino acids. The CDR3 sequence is CASSLTRENTEAFF. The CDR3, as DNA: TGTGCCAGCAGCCTCACCCGGGAGAACACTGAAGCTTTCTTT.

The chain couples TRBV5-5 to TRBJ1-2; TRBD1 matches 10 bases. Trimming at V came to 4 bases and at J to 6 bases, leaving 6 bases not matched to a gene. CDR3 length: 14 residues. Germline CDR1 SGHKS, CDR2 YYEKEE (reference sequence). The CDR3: CASSRQGARDGYTF. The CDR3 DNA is TGTGCCAGCAGCCGACAGGGGGCGAGAGATGGCTACACCTTC. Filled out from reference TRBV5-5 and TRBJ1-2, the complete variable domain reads DAGVTQSPTHLIKTRGQQVTLRCSPISGHKSVSWYQQVLGQGPQFIFQYYEKEERGRGNFPDRFSARQFPNYSSELNVNALLLGDSALYLCASSRQGARDGYTFGSGTRLTVV.

CDR3 amino acids: CASSILQGFAREKLFF. CDR3 sequence (DNA): TGTGCCAGCAGCATCCTACAGGGCTTCGCGAGGGAAAAACTGTTTTTT. J is TRBJ1-4 and V is TRBV7-9; D perhaps matches TRBD1 (6 bases). Trimming pared 5 bases from V and 8 bases from J, leaving 21 bases between. The CDR3 loop spans 16 amino acids. Germline V gene data show CDR1 as SEHNR and CDR2 as FQNEAQ (reference sequence).

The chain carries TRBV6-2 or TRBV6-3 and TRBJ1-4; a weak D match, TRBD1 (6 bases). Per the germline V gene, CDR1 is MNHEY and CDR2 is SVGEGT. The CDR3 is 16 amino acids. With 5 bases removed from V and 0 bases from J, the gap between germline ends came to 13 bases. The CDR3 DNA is TGTGCCAGCAGTCGTCTGGGGGCCGCAACTAATGAAAAACTGTTTTTT. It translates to CASSRLGAATNEKLFF.

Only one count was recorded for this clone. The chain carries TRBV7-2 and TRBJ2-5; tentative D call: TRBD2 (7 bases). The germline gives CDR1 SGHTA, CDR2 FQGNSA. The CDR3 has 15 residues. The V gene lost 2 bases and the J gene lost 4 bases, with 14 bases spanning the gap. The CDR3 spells CASSLQVGGRETQYF. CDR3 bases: TGTGCCAGCAGCTTACAGGTGGGGGGGCGAGAGACCCAGTACTTC.

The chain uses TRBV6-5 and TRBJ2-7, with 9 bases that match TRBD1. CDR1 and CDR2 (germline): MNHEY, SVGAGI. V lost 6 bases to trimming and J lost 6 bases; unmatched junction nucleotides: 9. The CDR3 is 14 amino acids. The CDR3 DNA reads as TGTGCCAGCAGGCCTCCGGGACAGGGCCGCGAGCAGTACTTC. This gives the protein CASRPPGQGREQYF.

DNA of the CDR3: TGTGCCAGCAGCTTAGGAGGGGCGGGAGGCTACACCTTC. Translated, it gives CASSLGGAGGYTF. The gene calls are TRBV7-3 and TRBJ1-2, with D possibly being TRBD1 (5 bases). Germline V gene lookup returns CDR1 SGHTA and CDR2 FQGTGA. V was clipped by 2 bases and J by 8 bases, with 12 bases between them. This CDR3 comprises 13 residues.

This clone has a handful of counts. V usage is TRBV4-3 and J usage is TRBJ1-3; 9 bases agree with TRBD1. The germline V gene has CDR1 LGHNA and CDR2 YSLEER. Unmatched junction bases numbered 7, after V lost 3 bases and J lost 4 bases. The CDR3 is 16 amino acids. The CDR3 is CASSQLGQGSGNTIYF. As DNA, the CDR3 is TGCGCCAGCAGCCAGCTCGGACAGGGGTCGGGAAACACCATATATTTT.

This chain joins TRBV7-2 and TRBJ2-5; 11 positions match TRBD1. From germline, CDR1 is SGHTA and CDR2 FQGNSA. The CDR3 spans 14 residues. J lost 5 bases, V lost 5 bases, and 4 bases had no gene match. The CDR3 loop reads CASSRDRGEETQYF. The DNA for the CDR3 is TGTGCCAGCAGCCGGGACAGGGGGGAGGAGACCCAGTACTTC.

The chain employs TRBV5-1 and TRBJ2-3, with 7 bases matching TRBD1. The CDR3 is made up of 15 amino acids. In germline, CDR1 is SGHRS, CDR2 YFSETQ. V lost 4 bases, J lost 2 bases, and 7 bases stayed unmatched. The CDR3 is CASSPGQVSTDTQYF. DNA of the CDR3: TGCGCCAGCAGCCCCGGACAGGTGTCCACAGATACGCAGTATTTT. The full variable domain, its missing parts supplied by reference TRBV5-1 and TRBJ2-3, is KAGVTQTPRYLIKTRGQQVTLSCSPISGHRSVSWYQQTPGQGLQFLFEYFSETQRNKGNFPGRFSGRQFSNSRSEMNVSTLELGDSALYLCASSPGQVSTDTQYFGPGTRLTVL.

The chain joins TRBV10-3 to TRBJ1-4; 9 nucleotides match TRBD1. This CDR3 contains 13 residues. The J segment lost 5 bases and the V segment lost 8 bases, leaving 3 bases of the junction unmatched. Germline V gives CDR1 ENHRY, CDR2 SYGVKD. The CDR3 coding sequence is TGTGCCATCCGGACAGGGGAGAATGAAAAACTGTTTTTT. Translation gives CAIRTGENEKLFF.

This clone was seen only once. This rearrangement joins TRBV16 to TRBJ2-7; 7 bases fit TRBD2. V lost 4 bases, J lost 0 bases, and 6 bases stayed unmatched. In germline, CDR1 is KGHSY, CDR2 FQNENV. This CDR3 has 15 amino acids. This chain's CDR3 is CASSRTGGSSYEQYF. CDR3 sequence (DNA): TGTGCCAGCAGCCGAACCGGGGGGAGCTCCTACGAGCAGTACTTC.

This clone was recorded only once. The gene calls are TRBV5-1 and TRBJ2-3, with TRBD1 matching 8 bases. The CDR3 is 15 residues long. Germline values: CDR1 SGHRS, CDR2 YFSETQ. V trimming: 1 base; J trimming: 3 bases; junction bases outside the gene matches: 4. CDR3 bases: TGCGCCAGCAGCTTGAAGGACAGGGAAACAGATACGCAGTATTTT. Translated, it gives CASSLKDRETDTQYF. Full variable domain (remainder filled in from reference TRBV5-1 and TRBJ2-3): KAGVTQTPRYLIKTRGQQVTLSCSPISGHRSVSWYQQTPGQGLQFLFEYFSETQRNKGNFPGRFSGRQFSNSRSEMNVSTLELGDSALYLCASSLKDRETDTQYFGPGTRLTVL.

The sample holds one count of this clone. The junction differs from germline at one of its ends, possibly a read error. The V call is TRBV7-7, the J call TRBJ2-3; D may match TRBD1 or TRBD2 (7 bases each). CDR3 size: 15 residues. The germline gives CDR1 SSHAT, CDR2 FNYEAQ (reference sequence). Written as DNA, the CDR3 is TGTGCTAGCAGCCTCCAGGGGGGGGCTTCGGATACGCAGTATTTT. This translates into CASSLQGGASDTQYF.

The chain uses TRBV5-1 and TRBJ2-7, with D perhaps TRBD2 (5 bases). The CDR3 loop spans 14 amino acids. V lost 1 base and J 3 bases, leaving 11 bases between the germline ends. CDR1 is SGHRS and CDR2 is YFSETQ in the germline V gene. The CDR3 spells CASSLRGENYEQYF. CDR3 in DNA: TGCGCCAGCAGCTTGCGGGGAGAAAACTACGAGCAGTACTTC.

The CDR3 protein is CSASRQVHEDTQYF. The CDR3 coding sequence is TGCAGTGCTAGTAGGCAGGTACACGAGGATACGCAGTATTTT. The chain recombines TRBV20-1 with TRBJ2-3; D is undetermined. The V and J ends lost 3 bases and 6 bases respectively, with 16 bases between them. Germline V gene data show CDR1 as DFQATT and CDR2 as SNEGSKA (reference sequence). CDR3 size: 14 residues.